Presented here are 6 T cell receptor beta chains from one specimen sequenced in a study of blood T cell repertoires in COVID-19. Profiled with immunoSEQ multiplex PCR; TCRdb holds only in-frame clones, not every one. The data hold hundreds of thousands of clones, with approximately 87% observed a single time. The sample was peripheral blood. All receptors come from a man aged 55-75 years who had recovered from COVID-19.

The chain recombines TRBV19 with TRBJ2-1, with a possible D match to TRBD1 (5 bases). Germline V gives CDR1 LNHDA, CDR2 SQIVND (reference sequence). V gave up 3 bases and J gave up 8 bases, with 8 bases separating them. The CDR3 covers 12 residues. The CDR3 sequence is CASSIFRDEQFF. The CDR3 DNA reads TGTGCCAGTAGTATTTTCAGGGATGAGCAGTTCTTC.

The rearrangement joins TRBV6-5 to TRBJ1-1; D perhaps matches TRBD1 (5 bases). Germline V CDR1 and CDR2: MNHEY, SVGAGI. V shed 1 base and J shed 4 bases, with 10 bases lying between them. The CDR3 has 14 residues. For the CDR3, the DNA is TGTGCCAGCAGTTACTTCTCGGGGGGCACTGAAGCTTTCTTT. Encoded protein: CASSYFSGGTEAFF.

The chain combines TRBV6-5 with TRBJ2-3; TRBD1 aligns across 9 bases. Per germline, CDR1 MNHEY and CDR2 SVGAGI. The V and J ends lost 6 bases and 2 bases, in that order; junction bases with no gene match: 3. The CDR3 covers 14 residues. In DNA, the CDR3 is TGTGCCAGCAGGGACAGGGGAGTCACAGATACGCAGTATTTT. It translates to CASRDRGVTDTQYF.

CDR3: CAWSLGTGEADTQYF. The CDR3, as DNA: TGTGCCTGGAGTTTGGGGACAGGGGAGGCGGATACGCAGTATTTT. The chain couples TRBV30 to TRBJ2-3; TRBD1 matches 10 bases. Trimming took 2 bases from V and 6 from J; bases not matched to a gene: 8. Per the germline V gene, CDR1 is GTSNPN and CDR2 is SVGIG (reference sequence). The length of the CDR3 is 15 residues.

This clone has just one count. The chain uses TRBV28 and TRBJ2-3, with unresolved D. Germline CDR1 and CDR2: MDHEN and SYDVKM. Trimming pared 5 bases from V and 0 bases from J, leaving 6 bases between. There are 13 residues in the CDR3. The CDR3 sequence: CASSPTSTDTQYF. The DNA for the CDR3 is TGTGCCAGCAGTCCCACTAGCACAGATACGCAGTATTTT.

J is TRBJ2-1 and V is TRBV6-1; 10 bases map to TRBD2. The CDR3 runs 19 residues. Germline V gene data show CDR1 as MNHNS and CDR2 as SASEGT. The junction had 12 bases not matched to a gene; V was cut back by 4 bases and J by 0 bases. The CDR3 DNA reads as TGTGCCAGCAGTGCCTTAGTAGCGGGAGGACTCCTCTCCTACAATGAGCAGTTCTTC. Translated, it gives CASSALVAGGLLSYNEQFF.